A single sample gave rise to the 18 T cell receptor beta chains below, sequenced in a study of Ad26.COV2.S vaccination and SARS-CoV-2 variants. TCRdb's copy holds only in-frame clones and misses some; the assay was immunoSEQ multiplex PCR. The sample lists hundreds of thousands of clones; 75% to 90% were seen once. The sample's treatment: 15 to 20 received Ad26.COV2.S at low or high dose, single or two shots; 5 received placebo; per-sample allocation not given. Sample collection was performed on day 63 after the first vaccine or placebo injection. The input for sequencing was peripheral blood, taken in a trial of Ad26.COV2.S vaccine versus placebo. Source of these receptors: a person aged 18 to 65 who received the Ad26.COV2.S COVID-19 vaccine or a placebo.

This clone has only a few counts. The chain combines TRBV7-9 with TRBJ1-1; D not resolved. The germline gives CDR1 SEHNR, CDR2 FQNEAQ (reference sequence). V was pared by 3 bases and J by 4 bases, with 9 bases between. The CDR3 consists of 13 residues. In DNA form, the CDR3 reads TGTGCCAGCAGCTTCCCGGCGGGCACTGAAGCTTTCTTT. Translation: CASSFPAGTEAFF.

V and J are TRBV28 and TRBJ2-7, with no clear D. Trimming took 6 bases from V and 0 from J, leaving 21 bases between them. Germline values: CDR1 MDHEN, CDR2 SYDVKM. The CDR3 totals 17 residues. CDR3 sequence reads: CASSLTLEPSRSYEQYF. CDR3 DNA sequence: TGTGCCAGCAGCCTAACTTTAGAGCCATCCCGCTCCTACGAGCAGTACTTC. The complete variable domain, with remaining parts taken from reference TRBV28 and TRBJ2-7, reads DVKVTQSSRYLVKRTGEKVFLECVQDMDHENMFWYRQDPGLGLRLIYFSYDVKMKEKGDIPEGYSVSREKKERFSLILESASTNQTSMYLCASSLTLEPSRSYEQYFGPGTRLTVT.

The chain combines TRBV5-1 with TRBJ1-6; D not certain. CDR1 SGHRS and CDR2 YFSETQ come from the germline V gene. Trimming shortened V by 0 bases and J by 0 bases, and 7 bases separated the two germline ends. The CDR3 runs 16 residues. CDR3 protein: CASSLDPDSYNSPLHF. The CDR3, as DNA: TGCGCCAGCAGCTTGGACCCTGACTCCTATAATTCACCCCTCCACTTT.

The gene calls are TRBV27 and TRBJ1-2, with D possibly TRBD1 on 6 matching bases. The length of the CDR3 is 14 residues. The V gene lost 5 bases and the J gene lost 4 bases, with 14 bases spanning the gap. Germline V lookup: CDR1 MNHEY, CDR2 SMNVEV (reference sequence). The CDR3 nucleotides read TGTGCCAGCAGTCCAAGACAGGACAGCTATGGCTACACCTTC. It encodes CASSPRQDSYGYTF.

V gene TRBV7-2 combines with J gene TRBJ2-1; D is perhaps TRBD1 (6 bases). CDR1 and CDR2 from the germline V gene are SGHTA and FQGNSA. V was clipped by 4 bases and J by 4 bases, with 14 bases between them. The length of the CDR3 is 15 residues. Here the CDR3 DNA reads TGTGCCAGCAGCTCAACCGGGACATCTTACAATGAGCAGTTCTTC. It translates to CASSSTGTSYNEQFF.

The rearrangement links TRBV6-2 or TRBV6-3 to TRBJ1-1, with 9 positions matching TRBD1. In germline, CDR1 is MNHEY, CDR2 SVGEGT. The CDR3 loop spans 19 amino acids. Trimming took 2 bases from V and 0 from J; bases not matched to a gene: 13. CDR3 in DNA: TGTGCCAGCAGTTACGCCGGGACAGGGTTGGATTGGGTGAACACTGAAGCTTTCTTT. As protein: CASSYAGTGLDWVNTEAFF.

V is TRBV7-2 and J is TRBJ2-3; D is ambiguous. V was trimmed by 11 bases and J by 0 bases, leaving 15 bases between them. The germline V gene has CDR1 SGHTA and CDR2 FQGNSA. The CDR3 loop spans 14 amino acids. Here the CDR3 reads CASTWSASTDTQYF. The CDR3 DNA is TGTGCCTCCACCTGGAGCGCTAGCACAGATACGCAGTATTTT. The variable domain in full, completed from reference TRBV7-2 and TRBJ2-3, reads GAGVSQSPSNKVTEKGKDVELRCDPISGHTALYWYRQSLGQGLEFLIYFQGNSAPDKSGLPSDRFSAERTGGSVSTLTIQRTQQEDSAVYLCASTWSASTDTQYFGPGTRLTVL.

The rearrangement uses TRBV9 and TRBJ2-1; 10 bases match TRBD1. From germline, CDR1 is SGDLS and CDR2 YYNGEE. V lost 4 bases to trimming and J lost 5 bases; unmatched junction nucleotides: 9. This CDR3 has 16 residues. The CDR3 nucleotides are TGTGCCAGCAGCCGGAACAGGGACAGGGGTAACAATGAGCAGTTCTTC. Translated, it gives CASSRNRDRGNNEQFF.

The CDR3 DNA reads TGTGCCAGCAGTTCGACAGGGCATCAGCCCCAGCATTTT. It translates to CASSSTGHQPQHF. V usage is TRBV6-2 or TRBV6-3 and J usage is TRBJ1-5; 7 nucleotides align to TRBD1. Trimming cost V 4 bases and J 5 bases; bases outside gene matches: 2. CDR3 length: 13 amino acids. CDR1 and CDR2 from the germline V gene are MNHEY and SVGEGT.

The chain uses TRBV5-1 and TRBJ2-7, with D possibly TRBD1 on 6 matching bases. This CDR3 contains 14 residues. The V end was cut by 0 bases, the J end by 5 bases, with 12 bases between. Germline V lookup: CDR1 SGHRS, CDR2 YFSETQ. CDR3 protein: CASSLGQGRDEQYF. CDR3 coding DNA: TGCGCCAGCAGCTTGGGGCAGGGGCGGGACGAGCAGTACTTC.

The rearrangement uses TRBV28 and TRBJ2-6, with TRBD2 matching over 7 bases. Losses at the gene ends were 3 bases for V and 4 bases for J; bases not matched to a gene: 3. The CDR3 extends over 15 amino acids. Germline loops: CDR1 MDHEN, CDR2 SYDVKM. CDR3 in DNA: TGTGCCAGCAGTTTGGGACTACCCGGGGCCAACGTCCTGACTTTC. Residues: CASSLGLPGANVLTF. The whole variable domain, remainder taken from reference TRBV28 and TRBJ2-6, is DVKVTQSSRYLVKRTGEKVFLECVQDMDHENMFWYRQDPGLGLRLIYFSYDVKMKEKGDIPEGYSVSREKKERFSLILESASTNQTSMYLCASSLGLPGANVLTFGAGSRLTVL.

The CDR3 sequence is CASSQGLNTEAFF. For the CDR3, the DNA is TGTGCCAGCTCACAGGGGTTGAACACTGAAGCTTTCTTT. This chain joins TRBV18 and TRBJ1-1; D might be TRBD1 (5 bases). There are 13 residues in the CDR3. Germline CDR1 reads KGHSH; CDR2 reads LQKENI. The germline V and J ends were trimmed by 4 bases and 0 bases, with 6 bases remaining between them.

This chain connects TRBV5-1 to TRBJ2-3; D uncertain. Trimming cost V 3 bases and J 0 bases, with 11 bases left between them. The CDR3 contains 15 residues. Germline values: CDR1 SGHRS, CDR2 YFSETQ. Written as DNA, the CDR3 is TGCGCCAGCAGCTCCCGACGGGCTAGCACAGATACGCAGTATTTT. Its protein is CASSSRRASTDTQYF.

The V gene is TRBV7-9, the J gene TRBJ2-7; D is unresolved. Germline CDR1 reads SEHNR; CDR2 reads FQNEAQ (reference sequence). V lost 5 bases and J 5 bases, leaving 13 bases between the germline ends. The CDR3 runs 13 residues. The CDR3 is CASSLGSFDEQYF. Written as DNA, the CDR3 is TGTGCCAGCAGCCTTGGGTCCTTTGACGAGCAGTACTTC.

There are a few counts of this clone. The chain employs TRBV7-9 and TRBJ1-1; possibly TRBD1 for D (6 bases). Per the germline V gene, CDR1 is SEHNR and CDR2 is FQNEAQ (reference sequence). This CDR3 contains 13 residues. With 1 base removed from V and 4 bases from J, the gap between germline ends came to 7 bases. CDR3 in DNA: TGTGCCAGCAGCTTAGTACAGGGCACTGAAGCTTTCTTT. Residues: CASSLVQGTEAFF.

The chain couples TRBV7-2 to TRBJ1-5; D not certain. This CDR3 has 15 amino acids. Germline CDR1 SGHTA, CDR2 FQGNSA. V lost 1 base and J 0 bases, leaving 7 bases between the germline ends. The CDR3 coding sequence is TGTGCCAGCAGCTTAGGGCCGAATAGCAATCAGCCCCAGCATTTT. It encodes CASSLGPNSNQPQHF. Complete variable domain (other parts from reference TRBV7-2 and TRBJ1-5): GAGVSQSPSNKVTEKGKDVELRCDPISGHTALYWYRQSLGQGLEFLIYFQGNSAPDKSGLPSDRFSAERTGGSVSTLTIQRTQQEDSAVYLCASSLGPNSNQPQHFGDGTRLSIL.

CDR3 region: CASSLGQGLEKLFF. Here the CDR3 DNA reads TGTGCCAGCAGCTTAGGGCAGGGGTTGGAAAAACTGTTTTTT. V is TRBV7-8 and J is TRBJ1-4, with D perhaps TRBD1 (6 bases). Trimming removed 1 base from V and 8 bases from J, with 11 bases in between. This CDR3 spans 14 amino acids. Germline V gene lookup returns CDR1 SGHVS and CDR2 FQNEAQ.

V gene TRBV3-1 (or the pseudogene TRBV3-2) combines with J gene TRBJ2-7; 9 positions match TRBD2. Trimming cost V 1 base and J 6 bases; bases outside gene matches: 13. CDR1 is LGHDT, CDR2 YNNKEL, per germline (reference sequence). The CDR3 extends over 17 amino acids. The DNA of the CDR3 is TGTGCCAGCAGCCAAGCGGCTAGCGGGGTTGGGGCCGTCGAGCAGTACTTC. Translation: CASSQAASGVGAVEQYF.